This is a list of T cell receptor beta chains from one sample in a study of T cell responses to AZD1222 COVID-19 vaccine. Sequencing was performed with immunoSEQ multiplex PCR; in TCRdb, only in-frame clones are kept and a portion is missing. There are 150,000 or so clones in the sample; about 90% occur only once, and more than 3% lies in the top ten. The material was peripheral blood, obtained on day 0 of AZD1222 vaccination. The receptors come from an adult in good health. Each CDR3 is given without its conserved first and last residue. The D gene is left open where the match is weak.

J gene | V gene | D gene | CDR3 length | CDR3 protein
TRBJ2-2 | TRBV24-1 | TRBD2 | 14 | ATPRVSGKNTGELF
TRBJ2-1 | TRBV30 | - | 9 | AWSSLDEQF
TRBJ2-1 | TRBV27 | TRBD1 | 13 | ASSLDRDRYNEQF
TRBJ2-7 | TRBV10-3 | - | 12 | AISESGETYEQY
TRBJ1-6 | TRBV2 | TRBD1 | 16 | ASSGTGTGLTSNSPLH
TRBJ2-1 | TRBV6-5 | TRBD2 | 13 | ASSYQLAGDNEQF
TRBJ2-2 | TRBV11-2 | - | 14 | ASSLAGGTRAGELF
TRBJ1-5 | TRBV19 | - | 10 | ASMGINQPQH
TRBJ1-5 | TRBV30 | TRBD1 | 11 | AWGDRAGQPQH
TRBJ1-5 | TRBV15 | - | 13 | ATSRSVGGLQPQH
TRBJ2-1 | TRBV7-2 | TRBD2 | 15 | ASSLRALAGPYNEQF
TRBJ2-1 | TRBV6-4 | TRBD2 | 12 | ASSDGTSGDEQF
TRBJ2-1 | TRBV5-4 | TRBD2 | 15 | ASSSGLAGSSYNEQF
TRBJ1-2 | TRBV28 | TRBD1 | 13 | ASSSGQGLFYGYT
TRBJ2-2 | TRBV7-9 | - | 16 | ASSAGGMGQSNTGELF
TRBJ1-5 | TRBV10-2 | TRBD1 | 13 | ASSPVGQLGQPQH
TRBJ2-7 | TRBV27 | - | 10 | ASSRGTYEQY
TRBJ2-7 | TRBV2 | TRBD2 | 13 | ASSAGLATTYEQY
TRBJ2-7 | TRBV15 | TRBD2 | 12 | ATSKWEAGYEQY
TRBJ1-4 | TRBV7-2 | TRBD1 | 13 | ASSLRQGRREKLF
TRBJ1-2 | TRBV28 | - | 9 | ASGDRYGYT
TRBJ2-1 | TRBV9 | - | 14 | ASSVLGSSSWNEQF